This TCR beta chain was observed in a study of blood T cell repertoires in COVID-19. Study information: Acute-phase and convalescent COVID-19 samples originated in the United States, Italy and Spain. Sources were T cells, B-cell-depleted T cells, or PBMCs; the material itself was cDNA or gDNA.

Authors' methods: Reference gene primer amplification gave nucleated cell count estimates. Here immunoSEQ multiplex PCR was the method, and the copy in TCRdb shows in-frame clones only, minus some. That table supplies the V and J calls and clone size; D and trimming were determined from the DNA. The profile shows 180,000 or so clones, 76% of them singletons. Germline lookup yields CDR1 SGDLS and CDR2 YYNGEE. V lost 2 bases and J lost 5; bases outside the gene matches: 7. The CDR3 is 15 amino acids. Sequenced: peripheral blood. The sequence came from a woman aged 45-65 years with active or convalescent COVID-19. V usage is TRBV9 and J usage is TRBJ2-3, with 8 bases lining up with TRBD2. CDR3 DNA: TGTGCCAGCAGCGTCTGGAGCGGGGGCGGAGATACGCAGTATTTT. Amino acids: CASSVWSGGGDTQYF.